Shown below are 30 T cell receptor beta chains from a single sample sequenced in a study of beta chain features in type 1 diabetes. Findings of the study overall: Across all four CD4+ subsets, people with type 1 diabetes showed modestly shorter TCRB CDR3s.

The isolated RNA, all of it, was reverse transcribed, so expressed TCRB transcripts were what got sequenced. Some clones are missing from TCRdb's copy, which holds only in-frame ones; the method was immunoSEQ multiplex PCR. The data show some 290,000 clones, around an eighth seen once. For these TCRs, the target antigens are not known. The sequenced sample was naive CD4+ T cells from blood. These receptors were obtained from a man aged 25 to 45 with type 1 diabetes.

For this clone: One junction end disagrees with the germline gene, perhaps due to a read error. The V gene is TRBV18, the J gene TRBJ2-3, with D possibly matching TRBD2 (6 bases). In germline, CDR1 is KGHSH, CDR2 LQKENI. The CDR3 sequence is 17 residues long. CDR3 residues: CASPPLGGMSTADTQYF. CDR3 nucleotides: TGTGCCAGCCCACCCCTGGGGGGAATGTCCACAGCAGATACGCAGTATTTT. Filled out from reference TRBV18 and TRBJ2-3, the complete variable domain reads NAGVMQNPRHLVRRRGQEARLRCSPMKGHSHVYWYRQLPEEGLKFMVYLQKENIIDESGMPKERFSAEFPKEGPSILRIQQVVRGDSAAYFCASPPLGGMSTADTQYFGPGTRLTVL.

The chain couples TRBV2 to TRBJ2-1, with D possibly being TRBD2 (6 bases). This CDR3 spans 15 amino acids. The ends were cut back, 6 bases at V and 5 bases at J, with 17 bases in the middle. CDR1 is SNHLY, CDR2 FYNNEI, per germline. The CDR3 bases are TGTGCCAGCAGCCCCCGTGGGGGGAGTCACAATGAGCAGTTCTTC. This translates into CASSPRGGSHNEQFF.

The chain uses TRBV11-2 and TRBJ2-1, with D tentatively TRBD1 (6 bases). This CDR3 has 13 amino acids. Germline loops: CDR1 SGHAT, CDR2 FQNNGV. V was shortened by 7 bases and J by 5 bases, with 12 bases between the two germline ends. The CDR3 is CASKIQGDNEQFF. The CDR3 region has the DNA TGTGCCAGCAAAATACAGGGCGACAATGAGCAGTTCTTC.

This clone was counted between two and nine times. This chain connects TRBV23-1 to TRBJ2-7, with 10 nucleotides matching TRBD1. TRBV23-1 is noted as an ORF with a role that remains uncertain. CDR3 length: 16 amino acids. With 2 bases clipped from V and 5 bases from J, the junction kept 9 bases outside the gene matches. CDR3 sequence: CASSQNLRDRGHEQYF. The CDR3 DNA is TGCGCCAGCAGTCAAAACCTACGGGACAGGGGACACGAGCAGTACTTC.

This rearrangement joins TRBV28 to TRBJ2-1; 9 bases line up with TRBD2. CDR1 is MDHEN and CDR2 is SYDVKM in the germline V gene. Trimming removed 6 bases from V and 4 bases from J; junction bases left unmatched: 10. This CDR3 is 16 amino acids long. The CDR3 sequence: CASSLPLAGMYNEQFF. The CDR3 DNA reads as TGTGCCAGCAGCCTCCCACTAGCGGGCATGTACAATGAGCAGTTCTTC.

The chain links TRBV7-3 to TRBJ2-3; TRBD2 matches 8 bases. CDR3 size: 17 residues. Germline CDR1 reads SGHTA; CDR2 reads FQGTGA. The trim removed 0 bases at V and 2 bases at J, leaving 7 bases unmatched. The CDR3 sequence: CASSLTYTSGSTDTQYF. CDR3 DNA sequence: TGTGCCAGCAGCTTAACGTATACTAGCGGCTCCACAGATACGCAGTATTTT.

This clone was seen a few times. The V call is TRBV7-9, the J call TRBJ2-5; 9 bases agree with TRBD2. This CDR3 is 13 amino acids long. The J segment lost 7 bases and the V segment lost 8 bases, leaving 8 bases of the junction unmatched. Germline CDR1 and CDR2: SEHNR and FQNEAQ (reference sequence). CDR3 in amino acids: CASGGRALGTQYF. CDR3 nucleotides: TGTGCCAGCGGCGGGAGGGCCCTTGGGACCCAGTACTTC.

This clone was seen more than once but under ten times. The rearrangement joins TRBV19 to TRBJ2-1; D not certain. The CDR3 is 11 residues long. Germline V gives CDR1 LNHDA, CDR2 SQIVND (reference sequence). Trimming left V 5 bases short and J 7 bases short, with 6 bases between. The CDR3 DNA is TGTGCCAGTAGTTTCAGGAATGAGCAGTTCTTC. Encoded protein: CASSFRNEQFF.

This rearrangement joins TRBV5-1 to TRBJ2-3; 9 nucleotides agree with TRBD2. Germline-derived CDR1 and CDR2 are SGHRS and YFSETQ. The CDR3 is made up of 15 amino acids. The V segment lost 2 bases and the J segment 5 bases; nucleotides outside the gene matches: 6. This CDR3 is CASSFFSGSEDTQYF. The CDR3, as DNA: TGCGCCAGCAGCTTTTTTAGCGGGAGTGAAGATACGCAGTATTTT. The full variable domain, completed using reference TRBV5-1 and TRBJ2-3, is KAGVTQTPRYLIKTRGQQVTLSCSPISGHRSVSWYQQTPGQGLQFLFEYFSETQRNKGNFPGRFSGRQFSNSRSEMNVSTLELGDSALYLCASSFFSGSEDTQYFGPGTRLTVL.

This rearrangement joins TRBV7-2 to TRBJ2-1; D might be TRBD2 (6 bases). The CDR3 spans 15 residues. V gave up 3 bases and J gave up 4 bases, with 13 bases separating them. CDR1 is SGHTA, CDR2 FQGNSA, per germline. The CDR3 DNA reads TGTGCCAGCAGCTTCGCCGTCGGGACTTACAATGAGCAGTTCTTC. Translation: CASSFAVGTYNEQFF.

This clone has a handful of counts. V gene TRBV7-3 combines with J gene TRBJ2-3; 10 bases are a match to TRBD2. CDR3 length: 13 amino acids. Trimming cost V 8 bases and J 1 base; bases outside gene matches: 0. Germline V gene data show CDR1 as SGHTA and CDR2 as FQGTGA. The CDR3 DNA follows: TGTGCCAGCGGGACTAGCGGCACAGATACGCAGTATTTT. Amino acid sequence: CASGTSGTDTQYF.

V gene TRBV28 combines with J gene TRBJ1-1, with D unresolved. Germline CDR1 is MDHEN and CDR2 is SYDVKM. The CDR3 is 11 amino acids. Between the trimmed V and J ends, which lost 7 bases and 8 bases, there was a span of 11 bases. The CDR3 bases are TGTGCCAGCACCACTAGTACCGAAGCTTTCTTT. It translates to CASTTSTEAFF.

V is TRBV18 and J is TRBJ2-5; the match to TRBD2 covers 9 bases. The CDR3 spans 17 residues. Trimming cost V 2 bases and J 3 bases; bases outside gene matches: 10. CDR1 is KGHSH, CDR2 LQKENI, per germline. The CDR3 nucleotides are TGTGCCAGCTCACCAATGAGAATAGCGGGAGCCGAAGAGACCCAGTACTTC. Its translation: CASSPMRIAGAEETQYF.

The chain employs TRBV7-9 and TRBJ1-5; D is unresolved. Trimming took off 1 base at V and 3 bases at J, with 4 bases between the two ends. Germline-derived CDR1 and CDR2 are SEHNR and FQNEAQ (reference sequence). The CDR3 is 13 amino acids. CDR3 bases: TGTGCCAGCAGCTTAGACTACAATCAGCCCCAGCATTTT. Its translation is CASSLDYNQPQHF.

The sample holds a few counts of this clone. The chain recombines TRBV28 with TRBJ1-1, with 7 bases identical to TRBD1. V shed 3 bases, J shed 1 base, and the junction held 5 bases outside the gene matches. CDR1 is MDHEN and CDR2 is SYDVKM in the germline V gene. The CDR3 is 15 residues long. This CDR3 reads CASSFHDRENTEAFF. DNA of the CDR3: TGTGCCAGCAGTTTTCATGACAGGGAGAACACTGAAGCTTTCTTT.

This clone was seen only a few times. This chain connects TRBV7-2 to TRBJ2-3; a possible D gene is TRBD1 (6 bases). Trimming pared 5 bases from V and 6 bases from J, leaving 18 bases between. Germline lookup yields CDR1 SGHTA and CDR2 FQGNSA. This CDR3 contains 15 residues. The CDR3 DNA is TGTGCCAGCAGCCCCTACCCAGGGGTTATGGATACGCAGTATTTT. Its translation is CASSPYPGVMDTQYF.

This clone was observed a handful of times. V is TRBV27 and J is TRBJ2-1; 8 bases agree with TRBD2. Losses at the gene ends were 3 bases for V and 7 bases for J; bases not matched to a gene: 11. This CDR3 comprises 16 residues. Germline V gene lookup returns CDR1 MNHEY and CDR2 SMNVEV (reference sequence). The CDR3 loop reads CASSFRPREGVNEQFF. CDR3 nucleotide sequence: TGTGCCAGCAGTTTCCGCCCCCGGGAGGGGGTGAATGAGCAGTTCTTC.

This clone was seen more than once but under ten times. The sample has other DNA sequences that encode this CDR3 too. The rearrangement links TRBV28 to TRBJ2-7; D not resolved. CDR3 length: 12 residues. Per germline, CDR1 MDHEN and CDR2 SYDVKM. V lost 4 bases and J lost 1, with 5 bases in between. For the CDR3, the DNA is TGTGCCAGCAGTTCCCAATCCTACGAGCAGTACTTC. Its protein product is CASSSQSYEQYF.

This clone was found a few times. The chain employs TRBV7-9 and TRBJ2-1; TRBD2 matches at 7 bases. From germline, CDR1 is SEHNR and CDR2 FQNEAQ (reference sequence). The length of the CDR3 is 15 residues. After removal of 5 bases from V and 7 bases from J, the junction contained 11 bases not matched to a gene. The DNA of the CDR3 is TGTGCCAGCAGCATAAGCGGGACCCTGTCGAATGAGCAGTTCTTC. This codes for CASSISGTLSNEQFF.

The chain employs TRBV7-9 and TRBJ2-7; 8 bases fit TRBD1. Germline assignment: CDR1 SEHNR and CDR2 FQNEAQ (reference sequence). This CDR3 spans 14 amino acids. Trimming took 6 bases from V and 4 from J; bases not matched to a gene: 8. The CDR3 sequence: CASSPQGASYEQYF. The DNA of the CDR3 is TGTGCCAGCAGTCCCCAGGGGGCGTCTTACGAGCAGTACTTC.

The chain couples TRBV18 to TRBJ2-3, with unresolved D. Germline values: CDR1 KGHSH, CDR2 LQKENI. The CDR3 contains 13 residues. V shed 6 bases and J shed 6 bases, with 13 bases lying between them. CDR3 bases: TGTGCCAGCTCCACGAGCCAGGCTGATACGCAGTATTTT. Its protein product is CASSTSQADTQYF.

This clone was counted only a few times. V is TRBV7-2 and J is TRBJ2-3; no reliable D call. Per germline, CDR1 SGHTA and CDR2 FQGNSA. The germline V and J ends were trimmed by 5 bases and 1 base, with 7 bases remaining between them. CDR3 length: 13 residues. CDR3 sequence: CASSQSGTDTQYF. The DNA for the CDR3 is TGTGCCAGCAGCCAATCGGGCACAGATACGCAGTATTTT. The full variable domain, rest sourced from reference TRBV7-2 and TRBJ2-3, is GAGVSQSPSNKVTEKGKDVELRCDPISGHTALYWYRQSLGQGLEFLIYFQGNSAPDKSGLPSDRFSAERTGGSVSTLTIQRTQQEDSAVYLCASSQSGTDTQYFGPGTRLTVL.

The chain links TRBV6-5 to TRBJ1-4; weak D call: TRBD1 (6 bases). The germline V gene has CDR1 MNHEY and CDR2 SVGAGI. Between the trimmed V and J ends, which lost 10 bases and 4 bases, there was a span of 13 bases. CDR3 size: 13 residues. The CDR3: CATGVSNNEKLFF. CDR3 in DNA: TGTGCCACAGGGGTGTCGAATAATGAAAAACTGTTTTTT.

This clone was picked up a small number of times. The chain links TRBV28 to TRBJ2-5, with TRBD1 matching 7 bases. Germline CDR1 and CDR2: MDHEN and SYDVKM. Unmatched junction bases numbered 8, after V lost 3 bases and J lost 4 bases. The CDR3 covers 15 residues. CDR3 nucleotide sequence: TGTGCCAGCAGTTTTAGGGGGCAAGGTGTAGAGACCCAGTACTTC. This sequence encodes CASSFRGQGVETQYF.

This sequence joins TRBV5-1 and TRBJ2-1; 9 bases line up with TRBD2. CDR1 is SGHRS and CDR2 is YFSETQ in the germline V gene. The V gene end was trimmed by 1 base and the J gene end by 9 bases; junction bases not matched to a gene: 5. The CDR3 loop spans 14 amino acids. The CDR3 DNA sequence: TGCGCCAGCAGCTTGCGGCTAGCGGGATTTGAGCAGTTCTTC. Translation gives CASSLRLAGFEQFF.

For the CDR3, the DNA is TGTGCCATCAGTGAGTCGACTGCGGGCCAACTCTACAATGAGCAGTTCTTC. It codes for CAISESTAGQLYNEQFF. This rearrangement joins TRBV10-3 to TRBJ2-1, with D tentatively TRBD2 (5 bases). Per the germline V gene, CDR1 is ENHRY and CDR2 is SYGVKD. Trimming stripped 0 bases from V and 3 bases from J, with 15 bases between. The CDR3 contains 17 residues.

This clone was found a few times. The chain employs TRBV19 and TRBJ2-7, with TRBD1 matching 12 bases. Trimming cost V 8 bases and J 1 base; bases outside gene matches: 3. Germline V gives CDR1 LNHDA, CDR2 SQIVND (reference sequence). The CDR3 is 14 amino acids. This CDR3 reads CASRDRGHSYEQYF. In DNA form, the CDR3 reads TGTGCCAGTCGGGACAGGGGGCATTCCTACGAGCAGTACTTC.

This clone was found a few times. The missing conserved phenylalanine or tryptophan at the end of this CDR3 makes a read error likely. The DNA is omitted, as the CDR3 cannot be located on it reliably, and the CDR3 follows TCRdb's listing. The rearrangement links TRBV30 to TRBJ2-7; the DNA was not used to check the table's D call, TRBD2. The CDR3 length is 9 residues, termini included. Germline V gives CDR1 GTSNPN, CDR2 SVGIG (reference sequence). The CDR3 protein is CAWIVSKFN.

V and J are TRBV29-1 and TRBJ2-3, with 7 bases lining up with TRBD1. The CDR3 is made up of 17 amino acids. Germline V gene sequence: CDR1 SQVTM, CDR2 ANQGSEA. V dropped 5 bases and J dropped 0; count of bases not matched to a gene: 14. The CDR3 DNA reads TGCAGCGTTCTGGACAGGCCACCACCTTCTAGCACAGATACGCAGTATTTT. This gives the protein CSVLDRPPPSSTDTQYF.

This clone was counted between two and nine times. The gene calls are TRBV6-1 and TRBJ2-7; 9 bases are shared with TRBD2. V trimming: 5 bases; J trimming: 2 bases; junction bases outside the gene matches: 7. This CDR3 has 15 residues. Germline lookup yields CDR1 MNHNS and CDR2 SASEGT. CDR3 nucleotide sequence: TGTGCCAGCAGTCGTAGCGGGAGCCTTCCCTACGAGCAGTACTTC. It yields the protein CASSRSGSLPYEQYF.